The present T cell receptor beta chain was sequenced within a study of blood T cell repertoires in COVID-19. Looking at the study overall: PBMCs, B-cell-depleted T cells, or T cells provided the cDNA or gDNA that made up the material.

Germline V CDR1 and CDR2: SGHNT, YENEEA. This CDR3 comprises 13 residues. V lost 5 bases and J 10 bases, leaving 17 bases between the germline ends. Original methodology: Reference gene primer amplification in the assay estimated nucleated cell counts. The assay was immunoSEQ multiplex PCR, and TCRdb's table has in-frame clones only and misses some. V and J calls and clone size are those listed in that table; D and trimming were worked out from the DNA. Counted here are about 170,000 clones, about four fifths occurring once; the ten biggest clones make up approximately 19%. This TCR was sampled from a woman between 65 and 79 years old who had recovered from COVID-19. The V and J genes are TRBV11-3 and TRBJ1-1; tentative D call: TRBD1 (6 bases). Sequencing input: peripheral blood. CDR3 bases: TGTGCCAGCAGCCCACTCCGGACAGCGAGAGCTTTCTTT. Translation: CASSPLRTARAFF. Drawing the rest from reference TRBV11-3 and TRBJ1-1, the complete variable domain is EAGVVQSPRYKIIEKKQPVAFWCNPISGHNTLYWYLQNLGQGPELLIRYENEEAVDDSQLPKDRFSAERLKGVDSTLKIQPAELGDSAVYLCASSPLRTARAFFGQGTRLTVV.